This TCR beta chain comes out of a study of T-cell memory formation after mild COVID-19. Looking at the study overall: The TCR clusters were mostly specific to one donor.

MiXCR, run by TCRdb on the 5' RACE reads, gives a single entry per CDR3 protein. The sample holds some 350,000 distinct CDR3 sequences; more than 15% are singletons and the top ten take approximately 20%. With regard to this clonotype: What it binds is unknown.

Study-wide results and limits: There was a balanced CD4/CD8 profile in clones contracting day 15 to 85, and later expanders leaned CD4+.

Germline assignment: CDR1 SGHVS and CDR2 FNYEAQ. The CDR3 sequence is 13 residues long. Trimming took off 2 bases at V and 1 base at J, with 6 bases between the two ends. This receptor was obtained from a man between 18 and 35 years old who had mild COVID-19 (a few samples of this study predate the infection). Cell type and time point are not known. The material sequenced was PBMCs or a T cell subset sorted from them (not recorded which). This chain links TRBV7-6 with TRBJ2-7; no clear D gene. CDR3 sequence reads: CASSLSDSYEQYF. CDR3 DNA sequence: TGTGCCAGCAGCTTATCTGATTCCTACGAGCAGTACTTC.